These 8 T cell receptor beta chains share one sample of origin, sequenced in a study of Ad26.COV2.S vaccination and SARS-CoV-2 variants. Sequencing was performed with immunoSEQ multiplex PCR; in TCRdb, only in-frame clones are kept and a portion is missing. The table shows approximately 400,000 clones, with 83% occurring only once. Treatment described: around 19 received Ad26.COV2.S at low or high dose, single or two shots; several received placebo; per-sample allocation not given. Vaccine and placebo recipients were sampled on day 63 after the first injection. The source material was peripheral blood, sampled in a trial of Ad26.COV2.S vaccine versus placebo. Every receptor here comes from a person between 18 and 65 years old who received the Ad26.COV2.S COVID-19 vaccine or a placebo.

The J gene is TRBJ1-2, the V gene TRBV27, with 11 bases matching TRBD1. Germline V gene sequence: CDR1 MNHEY, CDR2 SMNVEV (reference sequence). The trim removed 0 bases at V and 4 bases at J, leaving 1 base unmatched. The CDR3 runs to 15 residues. The chain's CDR3 is CASSLSGTGGYGYTF. The CDR3 DNA is TGTGCCAGCAGTTTATCGGGGACAGGGGGCTATGGCTACACCTTC.

The chain is built from TRBV5-1 and TRBJ2-2; D is possibly TRBD1 (6 bases). The CDR3 covers 15 residues. Trimming took 0 bases from V and 4 from J, leaving 10 bases between them. Germline loops: CDR1 SGHRS, CDR2 YFSETQ. The CDR3 spells CASSLVGAGTGELFF. The CDR3 DNA follows: TGCGCCAGCAGCTTGGTGGGGGCGGGCACCGGGGAGCTGTTTTTT.

This clone has just one count. This chain links TRBV5-4 with TRBJ1-2, with a possible D match to TRBD1 (5 bases). The CDR3 contains 13 residues. The V gene lost 9 bases and the J gene lost 3 bases, with 15 bases spanning the gap. CDR1 SGHNT and CDR2 YYREEE come from the germline V gene (reference sequence). The chain's CDR3 is CATRDGGYYGYTF. CDR3 sequence (DNA): TGTGCCACCAGGGACGGGGGATACTATGGCTACACCTTC. Full variable domain (missing parts from reference TRBV5-4 and TRBJ1-2): ETGVTQSPTHLIKTRGQQVTLRCSSQSGHNTVSWYQQALGQGPQFIFQYYREEENGRGNFPPRFSGLQFPNYSSELNVNALELDDSALYLCATRDGGYYGYTFGSGTRLTVV.

The rearrangement joins TRBV7-9 to TRBJ1-1; possible D gene TRBD1, 5 bases. This CDR3 has 15 residues. CDR1 is SEHNR and CDR2 is FQNEAQ in the germline V gene (reference sequence). The V end was cut by 5 bases, the J end by 5 bases, with 18 bases between. The CDR3 loop is CASSPPGPKRTEAFF. CDR3 DNA: TGTGCCAGCAGCCCTCCGGGACCGAAGAGGACTGAAGCTTTCTTT.

This chain uses TRBV18 with TRBJ1-1; no definite D call. The germline V gene encodes CDR1 KGHSH and CDR2 LQKENI. Deletions cut 3 bases from V and 4 bases from J, with 12 bases between. This CDR3 has 14 amino acids. CDR3 in amino acids: CASSPGLGGTEAFF. CDR3 nucleotides: TGTGCCAGCTCACCTGGTCTAGGCGGCACTGAAGCTTTCTTT.

This sequence joins TRBV10-3 and TRBJ2-3; 7 bases are shared with TRBD2. Germline CDR1 is ENHRY and CDR2 is SYGVKD. CDR3 length equals 13 residues. The ends lost 8 bases at V and 10 bases at J; junction bases unmatched: 12. The CDR3 coding sequence is TGTGCCATCGGGGGGGGAGATCCCGATGCGCAGTATTTT. Translation gives CAIGGGDPDAQYF.

This chain uses TRBV4-3 with TRBJ1-2; 8 nucleotides match TRBD1. The germline gives CDR1 LGHNA, CDR2 YSLEER. J lost 3 bases, V lost 4 bases, and 7 bases had no gene match. The CDR3 has 15 residues. The CDR3 loop reads CASSRDRGGDYGYTF. Here the CDR3 DNA reads TGCGCCAGCAGCCGAGACAGGGGTGGAGACTATGGCTACACCTTC.

This clone was observed at least ten times. The rearrangement links TRBV2 to TRBJ2-1; D unclear. Germline V gene data show CDR1 as SNHLY and CDR2 as FYNNEI. V shed 7 bases and J shed 5 bases, with 9 bases lying between them. The CDR3 has 12 residues. CDR3 nucleotide sequence: TGTGCCAGCACTAGGATACACAATGAGCAGTTCTTC. As protein: CASTRIHNEQFF.